This entry lists 9 T cell receptor beta chains sequenced from one sample in a study of prognosis after radiotherapy for stage I lung cancer. From genomic DNA, TCR beta CDR3 was amplified by two-round multiplex PCR. First-round PCR amplification was performed with primers specific to each TRBV and TRBJ gene. TCRdb reprocessed the multiplex PCR reads with MiXCR, giving one entry per CDR3 protein. This table holds about 59,000 distinct CDR3 sequences, 26% found once. The starting material was PBMCs, obtained before or after stereotactic body radiation therapy (not recorded which). The receptor source for this set is a donor aged 50 or older with non-small cell lung cancer.

This clonotype was seen repeatedly, ten times or more. The genes are TRBV19 and TRBJ1-3; D gene unclear. The CDR3 totals 14 residues. V was cut by 2 bases and J by 0 bases, with 5 bases left in between. CDR1 is LNHDA, CDR2 SQIVND, per germline (reference sequence). CDR3 nucleotide sequence: TGTGCCAGTAGTATACGTAGCTCTGGAAACACCATATATTTT. It is translated as CASSIRSSGNTIYF. Full variable domain (outside the CDR3, taken from reference TRBV19 and TRBJ1-3): DGGITQSPKYLFRKEGQNVTLSCEQNLNHDAMYWYRQDPGQGLRLIYYSQIVNDFQKGDIAEGYSVSREKKESFPLTVTSAQKNPTAFYLCASSIRSSGNTIYFGEGSWLTVV.

About this clonotype itself: Relative to the germline gene, one junction end is altered; a read error may explain this. This chain joins TRBV3-1 and TRBJ2-5; D gene uncertain. The CDR3 is made up of 13 amino acids. Germline V gives CDR1 LGHDT, CDR2 YNNKEL (reference sequence). The CDR3 loop reads CASSQVNQDTQYF. Here the CDR3 DNA reads TGTGCCAGCAGCCAAGTTAACCAAGATACCCAGTATTTC.

Concerning this clonotype: With only one base between it and a far larger clone, this is likely a read error. The chain is built from TRBV6-2 or TRBV6-3 and TRBJ1-2; 9 bases line up with TRBD1. Trimming at V came to 2 bases and at J to 5 bases, leaving 15 bases not matched to a gene. Germline CDR1 is MNHEY and CDR2 is SVGEGT. CDR3 length: 18 residues. The DNA of the CDR3 is TGTGCCAGCAGTTACCCGAAAGGAAGGACAGGGGCTTCGTATGGCTACACCTTC. Translating it yields CASSYPKGRTGASYGYTF.

This clonotype was detected ten times or more. The V gene is TRBV4-1, the J gene TRBJ1-4; possible D gene TRBD1, 6 bases. CDR3 size: 15 residues. V was trimmed by 1 base and J by 6 bases, leaving 12 bases between them. The V gene's germline CDR1 is MGHRA and CDR2 YSYEKL. CDR3 coding DNA: TGCGCCAGCAGCCAAGTAACCACAGGGTATGAAAAACTGTTTTTT. This codes for CASSQVTTGYEKLFF.

This clonotype appeared many times. The chain uses TRBV7-2 and TRBJ1-2; no clear D. Germline CDR1 reads SGHTA; CDR2 reads FQGNSA. V was trimmed by 1 base and J by 6 bases, leaving 12 bases between them. This CDR3 is built from 14 residues. The CDR3 DNA follows: TGTGCCAGCAGCTTAGAGGTGCCTAGCAATGGCTACACCTTC. Its protein is CASSLEVPSNGYTF.

In this sample, this clonotype turned up many times. The chain has TRBV7-2 and TRBJ2-5; D not certain. The CDR3 is made up of 15 amino acids. V was clipped by 1 base and J by 9 bases, with 18 bases between them. CDR1 and CDR2 from the germline V gene are SGHTA and FQGNSA. This CDR3 reads CASSLEGRRRMAQYF. The DNA for the CDR3 is TGTGCCAGCAGCTTAGAGGGCAGGCGGCGGATGGCCCAGTACTTC.

This clonotype showed up many times. This chain uses TRBV7-2 with TRBJ1-1; D is perhaps TRBD1 (5 bases). The germline V gene has CDR1 SGHTA and CDR2 FQGNSA. The CDR3 runs 14 residues. V gave up 3 bases and J gave up 1 base, with 9 bases separating them. CDR3 in amino acids: CASSFTGRNTEAFF. The CDR3 DNA reads TGTGCCAGCAGCTTCACGGGACGGAACACTGAAGCTTTCTTT.

This clonotype was seen only a few times. One base separates it from a far larger clone, so it is likely a read error. This rearrangement joins TRBV6-8 to TRBJ2-1, with 8 bases matching TRBD2. The CDR3 covers 12 residues. Germline V lookup: CDR1 MNHGY, CDR2 SAAAGT. This CDR3 is CTSRTLADEQFF. CDR3 nucleotides: TGTACCAGCAGAACACTAGCGGATGAGCAGTTCTTC.

Comment on this clonotype: This sequence is one base from a far larger clone and is likely a read error. This chain joins TRBV6-4 and TRBJ2-2; TRBD1 matches at 8 bases. The V and J ends lost 10 bases and 5 bases, in that order; junction bases with no gene match: 6. The CDR3 sequence is 13 residues long. From germline, CDR1 is MRHNA and CDR2 SNTAGT. As DNA, the CDR3 is TGTGCCATTACAGGGGGTAGGACCGGGGAGCTGTTTTTT. Amino acids: CAITGGRTGELFF.